The next 17 T cell receptor beta chains were all read from a single sample in a study of early T cells in non-severe SARS-CoV-2 infection. TCRdb re-called the 5' RACE reads with MiXCR, one entry per CDR3 protein. This repertoire shows under 100,000 distinct CDR3 sequences, approximately 9.9% found once; its top ten account for roughly 4.9%. Sequencing was performed on whole blood. The receptors here all came from an adult who was a healthcare worker with PCR-confirmed SARS-CoV-2 infection or an uninfected control (not recorded which).

V gene TRBV7-2 combines with J gene TRBJ2-2; 9 bases align to TRBD2. Germline CDR1 SGHTA, CDR2 FQGNSA. Losses at the gene ends were 2 bases for V and 6 bases for J; bases not matched to a gene: 1. The CDR3 is made up of 14 amino acids. The CDR3 here is CASSLLAGAGELFF. The DNA for the CDR3 is TGTGCCAGCAGCTTATTAGCGGGGGCCGGGGAGCTGTTTTTT.

This clonotype was seen only a few times. The gene calls are TRBV20-1 and TRBJ1-1; tentative D call: TRBD1 (5 bases). Germline CDR1 and CDR2: DFQATT and SNEGSKA (reference sequence). This CDR3 has 13 amino acids. V gave up 4 bases and J gave up 4 bases, with 13 bases separating them. CDR3 bases: TGCAGTGCTATGGGGCTGGGGGGCACTGAAGCTTTCTTT. It translates to CSAMGLGGTEAFF.

This clonotype was picked up a small number of times. This rearrangement joins TRBV2 to TRBJ2-7; no reliable D call. This CDR3 has 12 amino acids. Germline CDR1 and CDR2: SNHLY and FYNNEI. The V end was cut by 6 bases, the J end by 1 base, with 7 bases between. The CDR3 bases are TGTGCCAGCAGGGAGCGTTCCTACGAGCAGTACTTC. Its translation: CASRERSYEQYF.

The J gene is TRBJ2-3, the V gene TRBV7-3; 12 bases are shared with TRBD2. CDR1 SGHTA and CDR2 FQGTGA come from the germline V gene. V dropped 5 bases and J dropped 3; count of bases not matched to a gene: 6. The CDR3 totals 16 residues. CDR3 region: CASSHPTSGRTDTQYF. In DNA form, the CDR3 reads TGTGCCAGCAGCCACCCGACTAGCGGGAGAACAGATACGCAGTATTTT.

In this sample, this clonotype turned up many times. The V call is TRBV30, the J call TRBJ2-7; 9 nucleotides align to TRBD2. Losses at the gene ends were 8 bases for V and 2 bases for J; bases not matched to a gene: 7. CDR1 and CDR2 from the germline V gene are GTSNPN and SVGIG (reference sequence). The CDR3 loop spans 13 amino acids. CDR3 sequence: CAGAGGLTYEQYF. CDR3 nucleotide sequence: TGTGCCGGGGCGGGAGGGCTGACCTACGAGCAGTACTTC. The full variable domain, in which reference TRBV30 and TRBJ2-7 provide the parts outside the CDR3, is SQTIHQWPATLVQPVGSPLSLECTVEGTSNPNLYWYRQAAGRGLQLLFYSVGIGQISSEVPQNLSASRPQDRQFILSSKKLLLSDSGFYLCAGAGGLTYEQYFGPGTRLTVT.

This clonotype has a count of ten or more. The rearrangement joins TRBV5-6 to TRBJ2-5; the D gene is possibly TRBD1 (5 bases). The CDR3 loop spans 14 amino acids. CDR1 and CDR2 (germline): SGHDT, YYEEEE. V was cut by 0 bases and J by 2 bases, with 8 bases left in between. This CDR3 is CASSLEGQQETQYF. The CDR3, as DNA: TGTGCCAGCAGCTTGGAGGGGCAGCAAGAGACCCAGTACTTC.

This clonotype has at least ten counts. This chain uses TRBV7-9 with TRBJ1-5; D is unclear. In germline, CDR1 is SEHNR, CDR2 FQNEAQ (reference sequence). The CDR3 covers 14 residues. V lost 0 bases and J 5 bases, leaving 8 bases between the germline ends. CDR3 coding DNA: TGTGCCAGCAGCTTAGCGGGCAGCCATCAGCCCCAGCATTTT. This encodes CASSLAGSHQPQHF.

This chain uses TRBV6-5 with TRBJ1-5; a possible D gene is TRBD1 (5 bases). Germline V CDR1 and CDR2: MNHEY, SVGAGI. Trimming removed 2 bases from V and 4 bases from J, with 9 bases in between. This CDR3 comprises 14 residues. CDR3 nucleotides: TGTGCCAGCAGTTACCTGGGGGTAAATCAGCCCCAGCATTTT. Amino acid sequence: CASSYLGVNQPQHF.

The chain couples TRBV18 to TRBJ1-1; no firm D call. Per the germline V gene, CDR1 is KGHSH and CDR2 is LQKENI. Deletions cut 2 bases from V and 4 bases from J, with 11 bases between. CDR3 length: 14 amino acids. CDR3 amino acids: CASSPIGVSTEAFF. The CDR3 nucleotides read TGTGCCAGCTCACCAATCGGGGTTAGCACTGAAGCTTTCTTT.

This clonotype was recorded many times. The V call is TRBV5-1, the J call TRBJ1-3; D not certain. This CDR3 has 16 residues. Trimming stripped 0 bases from V and 2 bases from J, with 12 bases between. CDR1 and CDR2 (germline): SGHRS, YFSETQ. The CDR3 here is CASSLGGSLTGNTIYF. The CDR3 DNA follows: TGCGCCAGCAGCTTGGGAGGGAGCCTGACTGGAAACACCATATATTTT. The whole variable domain, remainder taken from reference TRBV5-1 and TRBJ1-3, is KAGVTQTPRYLIKTRGQQVTLSCSPISGHRSVSWYQQTPGQGLQFLFEYFSETQRNKGNFPGRFSGRQFSNSRSEMNVSTLELGDSALYLCASSLGGSLTGNTIYFGEGSWLTVV.

This clonotype occurred many times. J is TRBJ2-3 and V is TRBV5-4; the match to TRBD1 covers 8 bases. The CDR3 runs to 14 residues. Trimming at V came to 4 bases and at J to 4 bases, leaving 5 bases not matched to a gene. Per the germline V gene, CDR1 is SGHNT and CDR2 is YYREEE (reference sequence). The CDR3 here is CASSESDRADTQYF. The CDR3 DNA sequence: TGTGCCAGCAGCGAATCGGACAGGGCAGATACGCAGTATTTT.

In this sample, this clonotype turned up many times. The V and J genes are TRBV12-3 or TRBV12-4 and TRBJ1-5; perhaps TRBD1 as D (5 bases). Trimming pared 3 bases from V and 1 base from J, leaving 10 bases between. The CDR3 contains 15 residues. The DNA of the CDR3 is TGTGCCAGCAGTTTTAGGCGGGGGAGCAATCAGCCCCAGCATTTT. Translated, it gives CASSFRRGSNQPQHF.

This clonotype has a count of ten or more. CDR3 residues: CASSSTGTSGRNTQYF. CDR3 coding DNA: TGTGCCAGCAGCTCCACCGGGACTAGCGGGAGAAATACGCAGTATTTT. V is TRBV11-2 and J is TRBJ2-3, with 14 bases identical to TRBD2. The CDR3 covers 16 residues. Germline lookup yields CDR1 SGHAT and CDR2 FQNNGV. Trimming cost V 4 bases and J 7 bases; bases outside gene matches: 7.

This clonotype was found many times. The chain uses TRBV29-1 and TRBJ2-5, with TRBD2 identical over 12 bases. Germline V gene lookup returns CDR1 SQVTM and CDR2 ANQGSEA. The CDR3 length is 13 residues. V lost 4 bases and J lost 3; bases outside the gene matches: 0. The CDR3 region is CSVGLAGEETQYF. In nucleotides, the CDR3 is TGCAGCGTTGGACTAGCGGGGGAAGAGACCCAGTACTTC.

This clonotype has more than one count but fewer than ten. The V gene is TRBV5-1, the J gene TRBJ1-1; TRBD1 is a possible D gene (5 bases). Germline V CDR1 and CDR2: SGHRS, YFSETQ. V was cut by 4 bases and J by 4 bases, with 14 bases left in between. The CDR3 loop spans 14 amino acids. The CDR3: CASSPAGGGTEAFF. The DNA for the CDR3 is TGCGCCAGCAGCCCCGCCGGGGGAGGCACTGAAGCTTTCTTT.

This clonotype was detected many times. This chain links TRBV7-2 with TRBJ2-4; D remains ambiguous. In germline, CDR1 is SGHTA, CDR2 FQGNSA. The CDR3 totals 11 residues. V lost 1 base and J lost 10, with 5 bases in between. DNA for the CDR3: TGTGCCAGCAGCTTAGAAAGGATTCAGTACTTC. It encodes CASSLERIQYF.

The chain has TRBV6-5 and TRBJ2-1, with a weak D call TRBD2 (5 bases). CDR1 is MNHEY and CDR2 is SVGAGI in the germline V gene. CDR3 length: 14 amino acids. Trimming pared 6 bases from V and 5 bases from J, leaving 14 bases between. The CDR3 region is CASSSTSGNNEQFF. CDR3 nucleotide sequence: TGTGCCAGCAGCTCCACTTCGGGGAACAATGAGCAGTTCTTC.